This T cell receptor beta chain was identified during a study of shared clonotypes between healthy human individuals. Study context: Per donor, three plates held CD4 naive cells, three held CD4 memory, two held CD8 naive and one held CD8 memory.

Replicate PCRs for sorted subsets used 200 ng DNA; this equaled 30,000 to 35,000 T cell genomes. Profiling relied on immunoSEQ multiplex PCR, and the TCRdb table lists in-frame clones only, not all of them. The table has approximately 100,000 clones, roughly 66% seen once. Study results and caveats: Non-shared clonotypes showed lower generation probabilities than clonotypes common to all four donors.

This CDR3 has 16 amino acids. V was cut by 6 bases and J by 2 bases, with 18 bases left in between. CDR1 is WSHSY and CDR2 is SAAADI in the germline V gene. About this clone itself: The antigen is undetermined.

The sample consisted of memory CD8+ T cells sorted from blood. Subset denoted: CD45RO+ cells pooled with CCR7-negative TemRA cells. The sequence was collected from a woman aged 25-40 years in good health. The V gene is TRBV10-2, the J gene TRBJ2-3, with D possibly TRBD2 on 5 matching bases. CDR3 sequence (DNA): TGCGCCAGCAGGTCTAGCTTAACAAGCCTCACAGATACGCAGTATTTT. The encoded protein is CASRSSLTSLTDTQYF.